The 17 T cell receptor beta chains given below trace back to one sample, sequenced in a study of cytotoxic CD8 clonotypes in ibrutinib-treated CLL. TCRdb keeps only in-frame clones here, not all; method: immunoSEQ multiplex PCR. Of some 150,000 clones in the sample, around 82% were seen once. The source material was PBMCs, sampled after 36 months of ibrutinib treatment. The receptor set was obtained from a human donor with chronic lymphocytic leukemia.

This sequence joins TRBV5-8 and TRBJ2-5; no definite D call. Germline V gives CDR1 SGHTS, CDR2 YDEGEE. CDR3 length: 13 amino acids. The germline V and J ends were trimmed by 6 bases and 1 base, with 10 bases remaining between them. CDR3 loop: CASTSSVQETQYF. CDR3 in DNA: TGTGCCAGCACCAGTTCGGTCCAAGAGACCCAGTACTTC.

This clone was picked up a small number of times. Written as DNA, the CDR3 is TGCGCCAGCAGCTGGGGCAGGGGAAATGAAAAACTGTTTTTT. Residues: CASSWGRGNEKLFF. The gene calls are TRBV5-1 and TRBJ1-4, with a possible D match to TRBD1 (6 bases). The CDR3 contains 14 residues. The germline V gene has CDR1 SGHRS and CDR2 YFSETQ. The V end lost 3 bases, the J end lost 5 bases, and 11 bases lay between the germline ends.

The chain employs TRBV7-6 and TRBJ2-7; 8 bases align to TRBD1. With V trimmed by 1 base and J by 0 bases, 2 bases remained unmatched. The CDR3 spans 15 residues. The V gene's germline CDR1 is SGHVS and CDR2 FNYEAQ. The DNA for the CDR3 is TGTGCCAGCAGCTTAGGACAGGGGTCCTCCTACGAGCAGTACTTC. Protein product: CASSLGQGSSYEQYF.

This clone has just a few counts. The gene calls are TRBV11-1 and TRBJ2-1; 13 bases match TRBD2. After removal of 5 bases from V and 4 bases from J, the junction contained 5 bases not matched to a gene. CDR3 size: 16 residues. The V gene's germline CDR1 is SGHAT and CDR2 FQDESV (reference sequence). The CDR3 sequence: CASSVGLAGVYNEQFF. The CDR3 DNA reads TGTGCCAGCAGCGTCGGACTAGCGGGGGTGTACAATGAGCAGTTCTTC.

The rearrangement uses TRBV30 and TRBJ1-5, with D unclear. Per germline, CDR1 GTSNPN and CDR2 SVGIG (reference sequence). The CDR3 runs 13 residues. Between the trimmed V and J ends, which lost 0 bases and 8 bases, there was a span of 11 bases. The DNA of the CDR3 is TGTGCCTGGAGTGTGTACCCTAGGGAGCCCCAGCATTTT. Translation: CAWSVYPREPQHF.

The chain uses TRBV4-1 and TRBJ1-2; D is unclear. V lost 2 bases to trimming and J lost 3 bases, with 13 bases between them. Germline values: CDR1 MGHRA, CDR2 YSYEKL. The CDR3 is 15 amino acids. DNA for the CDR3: TGCGCCAGCAGCCAACTCGGAGCTGGGTACTATGGCTACACCTTC. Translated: CASSQLGAGYYGYTF.

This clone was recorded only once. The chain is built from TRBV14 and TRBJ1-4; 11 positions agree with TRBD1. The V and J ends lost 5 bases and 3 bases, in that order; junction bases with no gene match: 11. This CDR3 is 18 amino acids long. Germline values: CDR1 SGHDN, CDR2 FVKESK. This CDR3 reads CASSCGQGADVANEKLFF. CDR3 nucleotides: TGTGCCAGCAGCTGCGGACAGGGGGCGGATGTAGCTAATGAAAAACTGTTTTTT.

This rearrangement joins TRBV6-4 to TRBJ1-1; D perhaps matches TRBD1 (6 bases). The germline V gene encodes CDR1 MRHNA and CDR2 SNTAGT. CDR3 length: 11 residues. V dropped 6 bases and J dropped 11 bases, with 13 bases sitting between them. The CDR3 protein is CASRRGARAFF. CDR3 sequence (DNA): TGTGCCAGCAGGAGGGGGGCCCGGGCTTTCTTT.

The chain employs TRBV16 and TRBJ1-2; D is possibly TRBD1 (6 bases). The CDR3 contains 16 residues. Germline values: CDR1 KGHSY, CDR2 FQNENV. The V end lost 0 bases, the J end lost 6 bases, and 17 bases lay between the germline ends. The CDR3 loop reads CASSQSQDRPRDGYTF. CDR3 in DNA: TGTGCCAGCAGCCAATCCCAAGACAGGCCACGGGATGGCTACACCTTC.

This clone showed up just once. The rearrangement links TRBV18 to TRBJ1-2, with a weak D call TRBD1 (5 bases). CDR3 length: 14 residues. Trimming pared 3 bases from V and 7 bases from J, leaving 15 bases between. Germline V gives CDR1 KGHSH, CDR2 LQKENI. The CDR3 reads CASSPPHRRGGYTF. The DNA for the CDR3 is TGTGCCAGCTCACCTCCTCACAGGAGGGGTGGCTACACCTTC. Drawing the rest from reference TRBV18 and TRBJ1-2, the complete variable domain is NAGVMQNPRHLVRRRGQEARLRCSPMKGHSHVYWYRQLPEEGLKFMVYLQKENIIDESGMPKERFSAEFPKEGPSILRIQQVVRGDSAAYFCASSPPHRRGGYTFGSGTRLTVV.

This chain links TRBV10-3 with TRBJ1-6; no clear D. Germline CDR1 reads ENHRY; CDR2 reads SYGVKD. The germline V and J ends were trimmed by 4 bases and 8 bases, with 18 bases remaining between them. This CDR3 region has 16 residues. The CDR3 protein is CAISVAVGSADSPLHF. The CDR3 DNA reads TGTGCCATCAGTGTCGCCGTTGGGAGCGCGGATTCACCCCTCCACTTT.

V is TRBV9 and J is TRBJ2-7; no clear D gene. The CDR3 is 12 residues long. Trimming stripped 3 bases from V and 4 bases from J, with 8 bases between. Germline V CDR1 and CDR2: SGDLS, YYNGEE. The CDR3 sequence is CASSARGYEQYF. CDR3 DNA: TGTGCCAGCAGCGCCCGAGGATACGAGCAGTACTTC. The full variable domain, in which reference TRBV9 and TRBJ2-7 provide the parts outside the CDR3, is DSGVTQTPKHLITATGQRVTLRCSPRSGDLSVYWYQQSLDQGLQFLIQYYNGEERAKGNILERFSAQQFPDLHSELNLSSLELGDSALYFCASSARGYEQYFGPGTRLTVT.

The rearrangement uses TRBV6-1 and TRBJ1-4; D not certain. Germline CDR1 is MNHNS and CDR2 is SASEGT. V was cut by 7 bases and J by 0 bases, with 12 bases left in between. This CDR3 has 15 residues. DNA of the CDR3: TGTGCCAGCATTATATATCCTGCAACTAATGAAAAACTGTTTTTT. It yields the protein CASIIYPATNEKLFF.

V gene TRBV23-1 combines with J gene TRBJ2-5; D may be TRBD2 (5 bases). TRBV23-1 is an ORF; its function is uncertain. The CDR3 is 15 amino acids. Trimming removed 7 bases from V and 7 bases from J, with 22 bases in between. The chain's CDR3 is CASTPKERERGTQYF. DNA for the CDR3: TGCGCCAGCACCCCCAAGGAGCGTGAACGGGGGACCCAGTACTTC.

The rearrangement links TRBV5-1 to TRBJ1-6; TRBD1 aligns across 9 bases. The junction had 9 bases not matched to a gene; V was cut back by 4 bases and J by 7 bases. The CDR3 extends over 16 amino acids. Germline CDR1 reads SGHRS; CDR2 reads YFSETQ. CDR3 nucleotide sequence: TGCGCCAGCAGCAAGGATGTTGGGACAGGGAATTCACCCCTCCACTTT. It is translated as CASSKDVGTGNSPLHF. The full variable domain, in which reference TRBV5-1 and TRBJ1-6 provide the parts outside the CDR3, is KAGVTQTPRYLIKTRGQQVTLSCSPISGHRSVSWYQQTPGQGLQFLFEYFSETQRNKGNFPGRFSGRQFSNSRSEMNVSTLELGDSALYLCASSKDVGTGNSPLHFGNGTRLTVT.

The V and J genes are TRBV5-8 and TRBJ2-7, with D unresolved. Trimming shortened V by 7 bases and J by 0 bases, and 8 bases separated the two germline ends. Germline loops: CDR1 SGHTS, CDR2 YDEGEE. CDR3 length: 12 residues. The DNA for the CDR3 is TGTGCCAGCCCTGAAAGCTCCTACGAGCAGTACTTC. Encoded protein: CASPESSYEQYF. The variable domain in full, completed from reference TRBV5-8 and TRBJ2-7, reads EAGVTQSPTHLIKTRGQQATLRCSPISGHTSVYWYQQALGLGLQFLLWYDEGEERNRGNFPPRFSGRQFPNYSSELNVNALELEDSALYLCASPESSYEQYFGPGTRLTVT.

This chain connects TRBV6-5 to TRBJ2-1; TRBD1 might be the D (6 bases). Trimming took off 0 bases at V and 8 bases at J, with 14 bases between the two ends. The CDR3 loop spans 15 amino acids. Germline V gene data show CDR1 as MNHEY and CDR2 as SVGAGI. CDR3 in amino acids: CASSYSTSGDYEQFF. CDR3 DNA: TGTGCCAGCAGTTACTCGACATCAGGGGATTATGAGCAGTTCTTC.